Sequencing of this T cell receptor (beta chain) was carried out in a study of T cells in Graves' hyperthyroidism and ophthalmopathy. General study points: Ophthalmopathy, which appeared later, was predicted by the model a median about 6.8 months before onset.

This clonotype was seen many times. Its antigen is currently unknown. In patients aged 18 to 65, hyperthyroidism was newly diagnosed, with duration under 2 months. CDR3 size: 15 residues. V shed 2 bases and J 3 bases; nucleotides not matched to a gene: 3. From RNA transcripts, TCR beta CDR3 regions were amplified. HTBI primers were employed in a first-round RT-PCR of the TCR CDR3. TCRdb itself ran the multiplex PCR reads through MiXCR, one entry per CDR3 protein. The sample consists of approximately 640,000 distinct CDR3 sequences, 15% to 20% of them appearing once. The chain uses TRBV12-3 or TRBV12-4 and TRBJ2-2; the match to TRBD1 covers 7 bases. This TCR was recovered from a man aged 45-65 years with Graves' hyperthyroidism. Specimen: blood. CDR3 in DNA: TGTGCCAGCAGTTTATGGGGACAGCACACCGGGGAGCTGTTTTTT. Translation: CASSLWGQHTGELFF.